The entry below describes one T cell receptor beta chain. The antigen is unknown. This specimen comes from a study of a mutant IDH1 vaccine in newly diagnosed glioma. Study details: Treated patients had a mean age of around 40 years and an approximately 62% male, around 38% female split. It was radiotherapy, temozolomide, or both that patients received previously, with most receiving both.

Time point reported: week 5, during vaccination. Topical imiquimod was applied with each vaccine dose, which held 300 ug of mutant IDH1 20-mer peptide. The donors' diagnosis was new WHO grade 3 or 4 astrocytoma that was IDH1-mutant and ATRX-lost. Clones were read by immunoSEQ multiplex PCR, and TCRdb kept only the in-frame ones, dropping some. The data show 56,000 or so clones, around four fifths seen once. Trimming took 4 bases from V and 0 from J, leaving 13 bases between them. In germline, CDR1 is MGHRA, CDR2 YSYEKL. The CDR3 is 15 residues long. Study observations and caveats: Apparently, pseudoprogression bore no relation to changes among the top peripheral T cell clonotypes.

The rearrangement links TRBV4-1 to TRBJ2-7; D gene uncertain. The source material was PBMCs, sampled from a glioma patient whose treatment included an IDH1 peptide vaccine. The clonotype was recovered from a woman in her forties with glioma. CDR3 residues: CASSLQPSSSYEQYF. CDR3 in DNA: TGCGCCAGCAGCCTCCAGCCTTCGAGCTCCTACGAGCAGTACTTC.